One T cell receptor beta chain is described in this entry. The sample is drawn from a study of blood T cell repertoires in COVID-19. Produced via immunoSEQ multiplex PCR; TCRdb's table is partial and in-frame only. The sample shows under 250,000 clones, roughly 80% of them seen only once. The CDR3 has 13 amino acids. Trimming removed 6 bases from V and 5 bases from J, with 16 bases in between. Germline-derived CDR1 and CDR2 are SQVTM and ANQGSEA. The sequence derives from a woman in her thirties or forties with COVID-19, enrolled during active disease. The V call is TRBV29-1, the J call TRBJ1-2; D gene uncertain. The specimen sequenced was peripheral blood. This chain's CDR3 is CSVVRSLEYGYTF. CDR3 nucleotides: TGCAGCGTCGTACGGAGCTTGGAGTATGGCTACACCTTC. The whole variable domain, filled in from reference TRBV29-1 and TRBJ1-2, reads SAVISQKPSRDICQRGTSLTIQCQVDSQVTMMFWYRQQPGQSLTLIATANQGSEATYESGFVIDKFPISRPNLTFSTLTVSNMSPEDSSIYLCSVVRSLEYGYTFGSGTRLTVV.